These 12 T cell receptor beta chains were all obtained from the same sample, sequenced in a study of T cells in Graves' hyperthyroidism and ophthalmopathy. RNA transcripts yielded amplified TCR beta CDR3 regions. In the first-round RT-PCR of the TCR CDR3, the HTBI primer set was used. A single record per CDR3 protein comes from TCRdb applying MiXCR to the multiplex PCR reads. Here the sample spans around 620,000 distinct CDR3 sequences, approximately 14% being singletons. Input material: blood. These receptors all come from a woman under 30 with Graves' ophthalmopathy.

The chain carries TRBV7-9 and TRBJ2-7, with 11 bases that match TRBD2. Trimming removed 5 bases from V and 7 bases from J; junction bases left unmatched: 10. The CDR3 has 15 residues. Germline V gene sequence: CDR1 SEHNR, CDR2 FQNEAQ (reference sequence). The CDR3, as DNA: TGTGCCAGCAGCACGGGACTAGCGGCATACAATGAGCAGTACTTC. As protein: CASSTGLAAYNEQYF.

This clonotype was seen only a few times. The chain combines TRBV6-1 with TRBJ1-1, with D possibly being TRBD1 (5 bases). This CDR3 has 16 amino acids. Germline CDR1 and CDR2: MNHNS and SASEGT. CDR3 sequence reads: CGLRPPGLLLRAEAFF. For the CDR3, the DNA is TGTGGACTTAGACCTCCGGGACTCCTTTTAAGGGCTGAAGCTTTCTTT.

Ten or more counts support this clonotype. The chain couples TRBV11-2 to TRBJ2-2; TRBD2 matches 9 bases. The CDR3 is made up of 17 amino acids. Germline trimming cut 5 bases from V and 4 bases from J; bases unmatched to any gene: 11. The V gene's germline CDR1 is SGHAT and CDR2 FQNNGV. The CDR3: CASSRLGLAGSTGELFF. Written as DNA, the CDR3 is TGTGCCAGCAGCCGCTTAGGTCTAGCGGGAAGCACCGGGGAGCTGTTTTTT.

This clonotype was seen ten or more times. V usage is TRBV9 and J usage is TRBJ2-5; D could derive from TRBD1 or TRBD2 (5 bases each). V lost 5 bases to trimming and J lost 8 bases, with 16 bases between them. Germline CDR1 SGDLS, CDR2 YYNGEE. The CDR3 spans 13 residues. The CDR3 nucleotides read TGTGCCAGCAGGGGAGACAGTTCTGCAACCCAGTACTTC. Translated: CASRGDSSATQYF. Combining the CDR3 with reference TRBV9 and TRBJ2-5 gives the whole variable domain DSGVTQTPKHLITATGQRVTLRCSPRSGDLSVYWYQQSLDQGLQFLIQYYNGEERAKGNILERFSAQQFPDLHSELNLSSLELGDSALYFCASRGDSSATQYFGPGTRLLVL.

This clonotype showed up many times. This rearrangement joins TRBV2 to TRBJ2-1; 8 bases are a match to TRBD2. CDR3 length: 16 residues. CDR1 and CDR2 from the germline V gene are SNHLY and FYNNEI. Trimming at V came to 2 bases and at J to 4 bases, leaving 7 bases not matched to a gene. CDR3 region: CASSEMSLAGYNEQFF. DNA for the CDR3: TGTGCCAGCAGTGAAATGTCCCTAGCGGGTTACAATGAGCAGTTCTTC. The full variable domain, rest sourced from reference TRBV2 and TRBJ2-1, is EPEVTQTPSHQVTQMGQEVILRCVPISNHLYFYWYRQILGQKVEFLVSFYNNEISEKSEIFDDQFSVERPDGSNFTLKIRSTKLEDSAMYFCASSEMSLAGYNEQFFGPGTRLTVL.

The chain carries TRBV29-1 and TRBJ2-7; D assignment may be TRBD1 or TRBD2 (5 bases each). With 2 bases removed from V and 0 bases from J, the gap between germline ends came to 14 bases. From germline, CDR1 is SQVTM and CDR2 ANQGSEA. This CDR3 comprises 15 residues. The CDR3 reads CSVELAYRSSYEQYF. CDR3 DNA sequence: TGCAGCGTTGAATTAGCGTACAGGAGCTCCTACGAGCAGTACTTC.

V is TRBV9 and J is TRBJ1-1; D is undetermined. Trimming removed 3 bases at V and 5 bases at J, with 8 bases between. Germline lookup yields CDR1 SGDLS and CDR2 YYNGEE. CDR3 length: 12 residues. The CDR3: CASSEWGTEAFF. CDR3 DNA: TGTGCCAGCAGCGAGTGGGGTACTGAAGCTTTCTTT.

This clonotype occurred many times. CDR3 loop: CACDRGSTEAFF. The CDR3 coding sequence is TGTGCCTGCGACAGGGGAAGCACTGAAGCTTTCTTT. The gene calls are TRBV30 and TRBJ1-1; TRBD1 aligns across 8 bases. The CDR3 runs 12 residues. Looked up from germline, CDR1 is GTSNPN and CDR2 is SVGIG (reference sequence). J was trimmed by 4 bases and V by 6 bases; bases with no gene match: 4.

At least ten counts were recorded for this clonotype. The rearrangement uses TRBV5-1 and TRBJ2-7; D gene unclear. Germline V gene sequence: CDR1 SGHRS, CDR2 YFSETQ. Trimming took off 0 bases at V and 5 bases at J, with 15 bases between the two ends. This CDR3 has 15 amino acids. The DNA of the CDR3 is TGCGCCAGCAGCTTGGATGGAACCACTCCCCACGAGCAGTACTTC. It specifies CASSLDGTTPHEQYF.

This clonotype was detected many times. The chain couples TRBV20-1 to TRBJ1-1, with D possibly being TRBD1 (6 bases). Germline CDR1 is DFQATT and CDR2 is SNEGSKA (reference sequence). CDR3 size: 13 residues. The V gene lost 3 bases and the J gene lost 1 base, with 9 bases spanning the gap. This chain's CDR3 is CSASGTQNTEAFF. CDR3 DNA sequence: TGCAGTGCTAGCGGGACACAGAACACTGAAGCTTTCTTT.

The chain is built from TRBV27 and TRBJ2-7; maybe TRBD2 (6 bases). V lost 0 bases to trimming and J lost 1 base, with 13 bases between them. Germline CDR1 is MNHEY and CDR2 is SMNVEV (reference sequence). There are 16 residues in the CDR3. CDR3 loop: CASSLSRAAGSYEQYF. As DNA, the CDR3 is TGTGCCAGCAGTTTATCGAGGGCGGCGGGGTCCTACGAGCAGTACTTC.

There are many counts of this clonotype. CDR3 DNA sequence: TGTGCCAGCAGCTTAGATTCCTCAGGAACTGAAAAACTGTTTTTT. Amino acids: CASSLDSSGTEKLFF. The rearrangement uses TRBV7-9 and TRBJ1-4; D is undetermined. The germline V gene encodes CDR1 SEHNR and CDR2 FQNEAQ (reference sequence). V shed 1 base and J shed 7 bases, with 13 bases lying between them. The CDR3 loop spans 15 amino acids.